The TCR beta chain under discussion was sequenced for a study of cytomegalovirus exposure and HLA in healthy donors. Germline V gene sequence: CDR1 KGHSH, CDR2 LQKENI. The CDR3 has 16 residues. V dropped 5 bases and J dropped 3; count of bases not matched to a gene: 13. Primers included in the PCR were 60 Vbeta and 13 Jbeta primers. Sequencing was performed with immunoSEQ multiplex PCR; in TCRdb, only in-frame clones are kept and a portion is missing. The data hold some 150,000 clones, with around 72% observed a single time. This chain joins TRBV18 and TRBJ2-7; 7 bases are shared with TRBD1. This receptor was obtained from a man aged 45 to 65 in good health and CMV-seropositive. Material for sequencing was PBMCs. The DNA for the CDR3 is TGTGCCAGCTCAGAAACTCCGACAGGGAGTCTCTACGAGCAGTACTTC. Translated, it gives CASSETPTGSLYEQYF.